This T cell receptor beta chain came from a study of CD8 T cells in Susac syndrome. The length of the CDR3 is 13 residues. Trimming took 1 base from V and 0 from J, leaving 6 bases between them. Germline V gives CDR1 SQVTM, CDR2 ANQGSEA. The CD8+ and CD4+ T cells were negatively isolated, with the TEMRA cells enriched by FACS. With random hexamers, roughly 0.45 to 1 ug RNA was reverse transcribed. A single record per CDR3 protein comes from TCRdb applying MiXCR to the immunoSEQ multiplex PCR reads. The sample comprises more than 95,000 distinct CDR3 sequences, around 94% of which are singletons, and 0.2% to 0.25% rests with the top ten.

The rearrangement uses TRBV29-1 and TRBJ2-5; D remains ambiguous. The sample comprised CD8+ T cells from PBMCs. This sequence originates from a human donor with Susac syndrome. Here the CDR3 DNA reads TGCAGCGTTGAAGGACCGCACCAAGAGACCCAGTACTTC. It encodes CSVEGPHQETQYF.